This T cell receptor beta chain derives from a study of beta chain features in type 1 diabetes. Germline V CDR1 and CDR2: MGHDK, SYGVNS. V lost 11 bases to trimming and J lost 3 bases, with 16 bases between them. The CDR3 length is 13 residues. Study-level results: Type 1 diabetes patients showed a moderate but significant shortening of TCRB CDR3s in all four CD4+ subsets. More deletions and fewer insertions at VDJ junctions were seen in type 1 diabetes patients. The naive, central memory and Treg TCRB repertoires showed an apparent similarity that was greater among patients than among healthy donors. There was a possibility that cDNA sequencing over-represented cells with high TCR expression.

Expressed TCRB transcripts were sequenced, since all the RNA that had been isolated was reverse transcribed. Using immunoSEQ multiplex PCR, the repertoire was profiled, and TCRdb retains in-frame clones only, with some absent. Here the sample spans 250,000 to 300,000 clones, about 23% being singletons. Details on this clone: Its antigen is as yet unknown.

This chain joins TRBV25-1 and TRBJ1-1; possibly TRBD1 for D (6 bases). The source material was naive CD4+ T cells from blood. The clonotype was recovered from a woman aged 25 to 39 with type 1 diabetes. The CDR3 nucleotides read TGTGCCGCCCAAAACAGGGCTCACACTGAAGCTTTCTTT. The encoded protein is CAAQNRAHTEAFF.